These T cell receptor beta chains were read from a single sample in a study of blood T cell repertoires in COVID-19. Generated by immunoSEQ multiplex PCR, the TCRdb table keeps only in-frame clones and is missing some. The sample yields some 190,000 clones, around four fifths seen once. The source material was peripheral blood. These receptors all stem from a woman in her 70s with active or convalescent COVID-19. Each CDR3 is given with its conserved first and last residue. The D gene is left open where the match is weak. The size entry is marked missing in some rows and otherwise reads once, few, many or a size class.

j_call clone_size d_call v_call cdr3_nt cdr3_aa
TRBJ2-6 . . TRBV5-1 TGCGCCAGCAGCGTCCCAGGCTCTGGGGCCAACGTCCTGACTTTC CASSVPGSGANVLTF
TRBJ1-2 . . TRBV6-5 TGTGCCAGCAGGGAGGACAGACCAAACTATGGCTACACCTTC CASREDRPNYGYTF
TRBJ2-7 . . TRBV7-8 TGTGCCAGCAGCTTACGGAGAAACCGGGAATCCTACGAGCAGTACTTC CASSLRRNRESYEQYF
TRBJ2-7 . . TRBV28 TGTGCCAGCACAAGGCCGTGGGGCCGTGACTACGAGCAGTACTTC CASTRPWGRDYEQYF
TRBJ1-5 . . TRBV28 TGTGCCAGCAGTTCCGTCCGTCAGCCCCAGCATTTT CASSSVRQPQHF
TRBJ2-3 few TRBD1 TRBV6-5 TGTGCCAGCAGCCGACAGGGGGAGAACACAGATACGCAGTATTTT CASSRQGENTDTQYF
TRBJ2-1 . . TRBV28 TGTGCCAGCAGTTTACGGGGAACCTCCTACAATGAGCAGTTCTTC CASSLRGTSYNEQFF
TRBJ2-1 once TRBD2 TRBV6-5 TGTGCCAGCAGTTTAGCACTAGCGTCTTACAATGAGCAGTTCTTC CASSLALASYNEQFF
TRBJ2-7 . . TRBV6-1 TGTGCCAGCAGTGAAGCGGGCCTGAGCTCCTACGAGCAGTACTTC CASSEAGLSSYEQYF
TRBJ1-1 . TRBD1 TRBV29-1 TGCAGCGTTGACACAGGGGTCGCACCCACTGAAGCTTTCTTT CSVDTGVAPTEAFF
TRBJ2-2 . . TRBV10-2 TGCGCCAGCAGTGAACGGAGGCTAGACATCGGGGAGCTGTTTTTT CASSERRLDIGELFF
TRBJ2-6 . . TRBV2 TGTGCCAGCAGTGAAGCGCTATGGGCCTCTGGGGCCAACGTCCTGACTTTC CASSEALWASGANVLTF
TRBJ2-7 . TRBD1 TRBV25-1 TGTGCCAGCAGTTGGACAGGATACGAGCAGTACTTC CASSWTGYEQYF
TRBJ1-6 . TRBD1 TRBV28 TGTGCCACCCGAGTAAGGGGGCTCCTTAAACCCCTCCACTTT CATRVRGLLKPLHF
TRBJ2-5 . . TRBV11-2 TGTGCCAGCAGCCCTGACAGACAAGAGACCCAGTACTTC CASSPDRQETQYF
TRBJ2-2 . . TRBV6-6 TGTGCCAGCCCATCGAGCGGCACCGGGGAGCTGTTTTTT CASPSSGTGELFF
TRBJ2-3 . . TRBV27 TGTGCCAGCAGTTCTTCCCTCACAGATACGCAGTATTTT CASSSSLTDTQYF
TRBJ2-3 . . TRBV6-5 TGTGCCAACAATCCTTCATGTCGGAGACTTAATACGCAGTATTTT CANNPSCRRLNTQYF
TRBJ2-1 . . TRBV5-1 TGCGCCAGCAGCTTGGGTACGGGTGAGCAGTTCTTC CASSLGTGEQFF
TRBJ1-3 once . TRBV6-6 TGTGCCAGCAGTTACTCAGGGGCGGCTGGAAACACCATATATTTT CASSYSGAAGNTIYF
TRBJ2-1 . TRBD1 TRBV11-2 TGTGCCAGCAGCCGCGGCAGAAACAGGGGGCGAGGGGAGCAGTTCTTC CASSRGRNRGRGEQFF
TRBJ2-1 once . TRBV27 TGTGCCAGCAGTTACCGGGTGAGCTCCTACAATGAGCAGTTCTTC CASSYRVSSYNEQFF
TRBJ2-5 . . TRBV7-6 TGTGCCAGCAGCTTAGCTCCAGGCCCCCAAGAGACCCAGTACTTC CASSLAPGPQETQYF
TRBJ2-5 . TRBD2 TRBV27 TGTGCCAGCAGCCCCAAGCCGGGAGGGGAGACCCAGTACTTC CASSPKPGGETQYF
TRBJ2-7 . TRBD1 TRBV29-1 TGCAGCGTTGCATATGGACAGGGTGCATACGAGCAGTACTTC CSVAYGQGAYEQYF
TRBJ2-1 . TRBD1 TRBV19 TGTGCCAGTAGTGCGGGACAGGGCTTCTCCAATGAGCAGTTCTTC CASSAGQGFSNEQFF
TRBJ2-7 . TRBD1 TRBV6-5 TGTGCCAGCAGTCAGGACAGGGGGCTCTACGAGCAGTACTTC CASSQDRGLYEQYF
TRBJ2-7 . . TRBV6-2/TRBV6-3 TGTGCCAGCAGTTACAGGGTCTTTGCCCCGGGAGAGAATTACGAGCAGTACTTC CASSYRVFAPGENYEQYF
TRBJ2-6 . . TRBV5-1 TGCGCCAGCAGCTTGTGGGTGTCAGGGACTGGGGCCAACGTCCTGACTTTC CASSLWVSGTGANVLTF
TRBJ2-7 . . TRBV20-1 TGCAGTCTATCGCCCGACGAGCAGTACTTC CSLSPDEQYF
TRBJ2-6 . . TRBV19 TGTGCCAGTACTTCACCACGGGACTCTGGGGCCAACGTCCTGACTTTC CASTSPRDSGANVLTF
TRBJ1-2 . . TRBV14 TGTGCCAGCAGCCAAGATCGGGCAGGGATGATGATCGACTTC CASSQDRAGMMIDF
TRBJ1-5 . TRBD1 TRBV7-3 TGTGCCAGCAGCTTAACGGGGACAGGGAATCAGCCCCAGCATTTT CASSLTGTGNQPQHF
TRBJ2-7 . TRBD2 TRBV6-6 TGTGCCAGCAGTCGATCAGCGGGAGAGGCCTACGAGCAGTACTTC CASSRSAGEAYEQYF
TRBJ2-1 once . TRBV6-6 TGTGCCAGCAGTTACGGGGGGAGCTCCTACAATGAGCAGTTCTTC CASSYGGSSYNEQFF
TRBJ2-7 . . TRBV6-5 TGTGCCAGCAGCCCGGCCCACAGCAACCAGCAGTACTTC CASSPAHSNQQYF
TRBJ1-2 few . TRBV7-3 TGTGCCAGCAGCCCGACAGCTAACTATGGCTACACCTTC CASSPTANYGYTF
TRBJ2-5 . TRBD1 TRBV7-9 TGTGCCAGCAGCCAAGACAGGGGCTGGGAGACCCAGTACTTC CASSQDRGWETQYF
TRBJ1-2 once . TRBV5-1 TGCGCCAGCAGCTTGTCCGGGGGGATAAACTATGGCTACACCTTC CASSLSGGINYGYTF
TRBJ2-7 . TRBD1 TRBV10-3 TGTGCCATCAGTGAGTCGGTGACAGGGGTCTCCTACGAGCAGTACTTC CAISESVTGVSYEQYF
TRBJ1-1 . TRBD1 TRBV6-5 TGTGCCAGCAGTATAACAGGGGGCGCGGGTACTGAAGCTTTCTTT CASSITGGAGTEAFF
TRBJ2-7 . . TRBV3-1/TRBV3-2 TGTGCCAGCAAAGGGGGGGGTGACTGGAGCTCCTACGAGCAGTACTTC CASKGGGDWSSYEQYF
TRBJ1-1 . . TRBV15 TGTGCCACCAGCAGAGCTCGCTCAGGGGCCATGAACACTGAAGCTTTCTTT CATSRARSGAMNTEAFF
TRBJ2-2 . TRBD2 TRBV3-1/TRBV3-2 TGTGCCAGCAGCCAACTCGGGGGTATAGCGGGAGGTTTCGGGGAGCTGTTTTTT CASSQLGGIAGGFGELFF
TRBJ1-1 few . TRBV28 TGTGCCAGCAGTTTACCGGGACAGAACACTGAAGCTTTCTTT CASSLPGQNTEAFF
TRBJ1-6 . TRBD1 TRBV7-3 TGTGCCAGCAGCTTCACAGGGGACAATTCACCCCTCCACTTT CASSFTGDNSPLHF
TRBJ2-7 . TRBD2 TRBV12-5 TGTGCTAGTGGTCGGCCCGGGACTAGCGGGTGTTACGAGCAGTACTTC CASGRPGTSGCYEQYF
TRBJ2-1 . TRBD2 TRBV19 TGTGCCAGTAGTAAAGCGGGAGGCTCCTACAATGAGCAGTTCTTC CASSKAGGSYNEQFF
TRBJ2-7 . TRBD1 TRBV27 TGTGCCAGCAGTTTAACGGGACAGTCCTACGAGCAGTACTTC CASSLTGQSYEQYF
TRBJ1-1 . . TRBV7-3 TGTGCCAGCAGCTCCAACGGGGGAGGAGACACTGAAGCTTTCTTT CASSSNGGGDTEAFF
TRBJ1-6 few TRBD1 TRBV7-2 TGTGCCAGCAGCTTCCGGGACAGGCACTCACCCCTCCACTTT CASSFRDRHSPLHF
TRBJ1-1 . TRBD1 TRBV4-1 TGCGCCAGCAGCCAATTACAGGGGGACACTGAAGCTTTCTTT CASSQLQGDTEAFF
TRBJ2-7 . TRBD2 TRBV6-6 TGTGCCAGCAGCAAGGGAGGGCACGAGCAGTACTTC CASSKGGHEQYF
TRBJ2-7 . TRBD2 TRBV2 TGTGCCAGCAGCGGAGCGGGAGAGCCATTAGGCTCCTACGAGCAGTACTTC CASSGAGEPLGSYEQYF
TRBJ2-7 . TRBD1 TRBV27 TGTGCCAGCAGCCCCACCATGACAGGGTCCTACGAGCAGTACTTC CASSPTMTGSYEQYF
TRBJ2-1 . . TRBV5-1 TGCGCCAGCAGCTTAGACAGGAACAATGAGCAGTTCTTC CASSLDRNNEQFF